What follows describes a single T cell receptor (beta chain). These data belong to a study of blood T cell repertoires in COVID-19. The overall study: PBMCs, B-cell-depleted T cells, or T cells were the source of the cDNA or gDNA that made up the material.

Clinical history reported by participants formed the basis on which cohorts were assigned. No more than 2 weeks before study entry, exposed participants had met a case of COVID-19. Germline CDR1 MNHEY, CDR2 SVGEGT. The CDR3 totals 14 residues. The trim removed 5 bases at V and 3 bases at J, leaving 4 bases unmatched. In the original analysis: The authors estimated nucleated cell counts from reference gene primer amplification. Profiled with immunoSEQ multiplex PCR; TCRdb holds only in-frame clones, not every one. D and trimming come from the DNA, and the V and J calls and clone size come from that table. Of 150,000 or so clones in the sample, over 80% were seen once.

The chain combines TRBV6-2 or TRBV6-3 with TRBJ2-1, with 7 bases fitting TRBD2. Material: PBMCs or T cells enriched from blood (not recorded which). The receptor was derived from a man between 65 and 85 years old who had been exposed to COVID-19. CDR3: CASSLERGYNEQFF. The CDR3 DNA reads TGTGCCAGCAGTCTAGAGCGGGGCTACAATGAGCAGTTCTTC.